This T cell receptor beta chain is drawn from a study of blood T cells in healthy people across ages. Only a few counts were recorded for this clonotype. A second PCR, run for roughly 7 to 12 cycles, used a sample-barcoded 5' primer plus a J-beta primer mix. Tagging of each cDNA molecule was performed by a template-switch adaptor with 12 random nucleotides. In TCRdb, the 5' RACE reads were re-called with MiXCR into one record per CDR3 protein. The repertoire holds 1.5 million to 2 million distinct CDR3 sequences, with roughly 27% as singletons. This CDR3 is built from 18 residues. The germline CDR1 and CDR2 sequences are MDHEN and SYDVKM. V lost 8 bases and J lost 0; bases outside the gene matches: 9.

The sequenced sample consisted of blood. This clonotype was obtained from a woman aged 25 to 39 in good health. This chain connects TRBV28 to TRBJ2-1; 14 bases map to TRBD2. CDR3 DNA: TGTGCCAGCGGTCGACTAGCGGGGGGGCCGAGCTCCTACAATGAGCAGTTCTTC. This translates into CASGRLAGGPSSYNEQFF.